The following is a T cell receptor (beta chain) sequence with its context. This clonotype was seen a handful of times. Its antigen target is currently unknown. No quality values exist for individual bases; no much larger clone is one base distant. The data stem from a study of T cells in Graves' hyperthyroidism and ophthalmopathy (dated by TCRdb to 2018 to 2020). Some background on the complete study: Peripheral blood was collected at initial diagnosis, before any treatment. The paper reports TCR Vbeta CDR3 sequencing of some 140 peripheral blood samples: around 45 ophthalmopathy, under 80 hyperthyroidism and around 17 progressor patients. An independent validation cohort of around 19 hyperthyroidism patients and approximately 17 patients who later progressed to ophthalmopathy tested prospective prediction of ophthalmopathy. Once sampling was done, hyperthyroidism patients were given methimazole at a starting dose of 30 mg daily, whereas ophthalmopathy patients were given high-dose intravenous methylprednisolone. TCR V-J signatures able to tell the groups apart were searched for in a discovery cohort of 90 to 100 patients, of whom more than 40 had Graves' ophthalmopathy and 55 to 65 had stable Graves' hyperthyroidism. Thyroid tissue and blood T-cell repertoires from six Graves' hyperthyroidism patients were also compared in the study. The approximately 100 discovery patients were randomly split 7:3 into training and test sets.

TCR beta CDR3 regions were amplified from RNA transcripts. A first-round RT-PCR of the TCR CDR3 used the HTBI primer set with the Qiagen OneStep RT-PCR kit. A second multiplex PCR round built the libraries, followed by size selection and purification. Paired-end sequencing of the libraries was performed with 100 bp reads on an Illumina HiSeq2000. On the study's bioinformatics: SOAPnuke was used to process the raw data, throwing out any read that contained adapters or uncalled bases, had a mean Phred below 15, or lacked an exact constant-primer or identifier match. COPE v1.2.5 was used to merge high-quality paired reads, and clonotypes were defined as unique nucleotide sequences. Clonotypes were aligned to IMGT TRBV, TRBD and TRBJ reference segments using MiTCR v1.1. Analysis was restricted to V-J combinations with a frequency above 0.0001, which covered roughly 99% of repertoires. A TCS score was defined as the ratio of F50 (clonal expansion) to E x V (chaos), with BLOSUM62-based TCRdist applied between CDR3 peptides within each V-J. Welch's t-statistics and random forest reduced around 520 V-J features to 13, which were used in a naive Bayes classifier (R e1071). The public reads were run again by TCRdb, first through fastp at Q25 and then through MiXCR, and only productive beta chains were kept. Each record represents a unique CDR3 protein, reported with the most common genes and DNA among its rows. Clone size and V and J calls follow TCRdb, not the original study. Across this sample there are a few hundred thousand distinct CDR3 sequences, with 13% seen only once. Of the sample, more than 20% is held by the ten largest clones.

Findings and caveats that apply to the study as a whole: No statistical method was used to set the sample size in advance, and investigators knew the group allocation. Ophthalmopathy was separated from stable hyperthyroidism by a 13 V-J signature model, with around 88% sensitivity and roughly 81% specificity obtained in cross-validation and 80%/75% obtained in testing. In validation, the model predicted progression to ophthalmopathy a median of 6.5 months before onset, with about 70% sensitivity and 72.22% specificity. Most expanded thyroid clonotypes (frequency above 0.001) were also detected in blood, a finding suggesting that blood repertoires may reflect thyroid immune responses.

According to the germline V gene (reference sequence), CDR1 reads LNHNV and CDR2 reads YYDKDF. V lost 9 bases and J lost 1 base; the stretch between them is 7 bases long. The CDR3 numbers 12 residues from cysteine through phenylalanine. The DNA shown is the 36-base CDR3, in frame from base 1. Hyperthyroidism patients were aged 18 to 65 years and newly diagnosed, with disease duration of less than 2 months. Any patient with an uncontrolled infection, another autoimmune disease, pregnancy or lactation was excluded. Diagnoses were based on clinical symptoms, serum thyroxine and TRAb, thyroid ultrasound and orbital computed tomography. Blood from progressor patients was collected at the time of first diagnosis with hyperthyroidism, before any ophthalmopathy symptoms had appeared. PBMCs were isolated from 10 ml of fresh peripheral blood by Ficoll-Paque density gradient centrifugation. Progressor patients were defined as those initially diagnosed with Graves' hyperthyroidism in whom ophthalmopathy developed during follow-up. Total RNA was extracted with Trizol reagent, and quality was checked on an Agilent 2100 Bioanalyzer.

Sequencing was carried out using blood. The V gene is TRBV15 and the J gene is TRBJ1-5; TRBD1 is perhaps the D gene, given 6 matching bases. This clonotype was sampled from a man aged 25-40 years with Graves' hyperthyroidism that later progressed to Graves' ophthalmopathy. CDR3 reads: CATGQSNQPQHF. The nucleotide sequence is TGTGCCACAGGACAGAGCAATCAGCCCCAGCATTTT. Reference TRBV15 and TRBJ1-5 genes cover what lies past the CDR3, so the full variable domain is DAMVIQNPRYQVTQFGKPVTLSCSQTLNHNVMYWYQQKSSQAPKLLFHYYDKDFNNEADTPDNFQSRRPNTSFCFLDIRSPGLGDTAMYLCATGQSNQPQHFGDGTRLSIL.